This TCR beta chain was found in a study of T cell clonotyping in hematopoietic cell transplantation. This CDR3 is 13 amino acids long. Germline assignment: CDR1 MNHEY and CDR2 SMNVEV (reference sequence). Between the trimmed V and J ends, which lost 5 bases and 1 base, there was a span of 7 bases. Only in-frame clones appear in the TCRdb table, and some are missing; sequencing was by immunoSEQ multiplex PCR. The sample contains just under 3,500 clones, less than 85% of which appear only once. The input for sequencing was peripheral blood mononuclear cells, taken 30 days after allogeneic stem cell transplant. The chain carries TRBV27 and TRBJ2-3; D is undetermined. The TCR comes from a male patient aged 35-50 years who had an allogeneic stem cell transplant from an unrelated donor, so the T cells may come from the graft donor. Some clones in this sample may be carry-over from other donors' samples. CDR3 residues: CASSLGRTDTQYF. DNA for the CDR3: TGTGCCAGCAGTCTAGGACGCACAGATACGCAGTATTTT.